One and the same sample provided the 22 T cell receptor beta chains below, sequenced in a study of T cell responses to AZD1222 COVID-19 vaccine. Sequencing used immunoSEQ multiplex PCR; TCRdb keeps in-frame clones, though not all of them. The data show around 200,000 clones, approximately 94% seen once. This sample comprised peripheral blood, obtained 28 days after the second AZD1222 dose. These receptors all stem from an adult who received the AZD1222 COVID-19 vaccine.

The CDR3 spells CASSFRGQPYNQPQHF. CDR3 DNA sequence: TGTGCCAGCAGTTTTCGGGGGCAACCTTATAATCAGCCCCAGCATTTT. V and J are TRBV27 and TRBJ1-5; weak D call: TRBD1 (6 bases). The CDR3 totals 16 residues. The V gene lost 3 bases and the J gene lost 4 bases, with 16 bases spanning the gap. Germline V gives CDR1 MNHEY, CDR2 SMNVEV (reference sequence).

The chain employs TRBV28 and TRBJ2-1, with 11 bases identical to TRBD2. V was pared by 5 bases and J by 5 bases, with 5 bases of the junction left unmatched. The CDR3 totals 15 residues. Germline CDR1 MDHEN, CDR2 SYDVKM. The CDR3 DNA reads TGTGCCAGCAGTCGACCGGGACTAGCGGACAATGAGCAGTTCTTC. It encodes CASSRPGLADNEQFF.

The rearrangement joins TRBV2 to TRBJ2-3, with TRBD1 identical over 9 bases. Germline V gene lookup returns CDR1 SNHLY and CDR2 FYNNEI. Trimming took 9 bases from V and 4 from J; bases not matched to a gene: 2. The CDR3 is 12 amino acids. The CDR3 region has the DNA TGTGCCAGTCGGACAGGGGCAGATACGCAGTATTTT. Protein: CASRTGADTQYF.

This rearrangement joins TRBV12-3 or TRBV12-4 to TRBJ1-1, with 8 bases matching TRBD1. The CDR3 is 13 residues long. V shed 6 bases, J shed 5 bases, and the junction held 5 bases outside the gene matches. CDR3 loop: CASRRWTGTEAFF. Here the CDR3 DNA reads TGTGCCAGCAGACGCTGGACAGGGACTGAAGCTTTCTTT.

The chain uses TRBV30 and TRBJ2-2, with D hard to call. The germline V gene encodes CDR1 GTSNPN and CDR2 SVGIG (reference sequence). Trimming took off 3 bases at V and 4 bases at J, with 18 bases between the two ends. This CDR3 spans 16 amino acids. DNA of the CDR3: TGTGCCTGGAGAGAGCGTCTCCCCCCAAGCACCGGGGAGCTGTTTTTT. It specifies CAWRERLPPSTGELFF.

This chain joins TRBV5-8 and TRBJ2-6; D remains unclear. Germline CDR1 is SGHTS and CDR2 is YDEGEE. The V gene lost 5 bases and the J gene lost 2 bases, with 11 bases spanning the gap. There are 15 residues in the CDR3. DNA for the CDR3: TGTGCCAGCAGTGCTTATATAACTGGGGCCAACGTCCTGACTTTC. Its translation: CASSAYITGANVLTF.

The rearrangement uses TRBV5-1 and TRBJ1-2; D is ambiguous. The CDR3 loop spans 12 amino acids. V shed 7 bases and J shed 3 bases, with 10 bases lying between them. Looked up from germline, CDR1 is SGHRS and CDR2 is YFSETQ. The CDR3 DNA reads as TGCGCCAGCCGCGGGCCAGACTATGGCTACACCTTC. Translating it yields CASRGPDYGYTF.

This clone was counted once. This chain joins TRBV28 and TRBJ1-5, with TRBD1 as a possible D gene (5 bases). The CDR3 length is 16 residues. The germline CDR1 and CDR2 sequences are MDHEN and SYDVKM. V was pared by 3 bases and J by 1 base, with 13 bases between. DNA for the CDR3: TGTGCCAGCAGTTTCCCGGCGGGGGGAAGCAATCAGCCCCAGCATTTT. Protein sequence: CASSFPAGGSNQPQHF.

This clone was observed a handful of times. V usage is TRBV12-5 and J usage is TRBJ1-3; 9 bases are shared with TRBD1. The V gene's germline CDR1 is LGHNT and CDR2 FRNRAP. Trimming at V came to 2 bases and at J to 4 bases, leaving 12 bases not matched to a gene. The CDR3 is 18 amino acids. The CDR3 loop is CASGLWTQQGAKGNTIYF. As DNA, the CDR3 is TGTGCTAGTGGTTTGTGGACTCAACAGGGGGCTAAAGGAAACACCATATATTTT.

This rearrangement joins TRBV15 to TRBJ1-2; D unclear. From germline, CDR1 is LNHNV and CDR2 YYDKDF (reference sequence). CDR3 length: 15 amino acids. V lost 0 bases and J lost 3, with 11 bases in between. CDR3 coding DNA: TGTGCCACCAGCAGAGATAGTTGGGGAGACTATGGCTACACCTTC. The encoded protein is CATSRDSWGDYGYTF. The full variable domain, completed using reference TRBV15 and TRBJ1-2, is DAMVIQNPRYQVTQFGKPVTLSCSQTLNHNVMYWYQQKSSQAPKLLFHYYDKDFNNEADTPDNFQSRRPNTSFCFLDIRSPGLGDTAMYLCATSRDSWGDYGYTFGSGTRLTVV.

The chain employs TRBV27 and TRBJ1-5, with 8 nucleotides matching TRBD1. V was clipped by 8 bases and J by 6 bases; unmatched bases: 15. In germline, CDR1 is MNHEY, CDR2 SMNVEV (reference sequence). The CDR3 extends over 16 amino acids. In DNA, the CDR3 is TGTGCCAGCCCTTCCCGGACAGGGAGGACTCCTCAGCCCCAGCATTTT. Translating gives CASPSRTGRTPQPQHF.

V is TRBV12-5 and J is TRBJ1-3; D gene ambiguous. Germline-derived CDR1 and CDR2 are LGHNT and FRNRAP. V lost 0 bases, J lost 0 bases, and 18 bases lay in between. This CDR3 spans 19 amino acids. CDR3 sequence: CASGLVLVPPASSGNTIYF. DNA of the CDR3: TGTGCTAGTGGTTTGGTACTAGTCCCCCCGGCAAGCTCTGGAAACACCATATATTTT. Variable domain in full (rest from reference TRBV12-5 and TRBJ1-3): DARVTQTPRHKVTEMGQEVTMRCQPILGHNTVFWYRQTMMQGLELLAYFRNRAPLDDSGMPKDRFSAEMPDATLATLKIQPSEPRDSAVYFCASGLVLVPPASSGNTIYFGEGSWLTVV.

The rearrangement links TRBV11-3 to TRBJ2-7; 9 bases are a match to TRBD1. Trimming removed 0 bases from V and 3 bases from J; junction bases left unmatched: 6. Germline lookup yields CDR1 SGHNT and CDR2 YENEEA. The CDR3 sequence is 16 residues long. CDR3 residues: CASSLDRTGVVYEQYF. The CDR3 nucleotides are TGTGCCAGCAGCTTAGATCGGACAGGGGTCGTCTACGAGCAGTACTTC.

The chain recombines TRBV7-9 with TRBJ2-1, with D perhaps matching TRBD1 (6 bases). V was clipped by 5 bases and J by 3 bases, with 14 bases between them. Germline V CDR1 and CDR2: SEHNR, FQNEAQ (reference sequence). The CDR3 has 15 residues. The CDR3 sequence is CASSLKDSFYNEQFF. CDR3 bases: TGTGCCAGCAGCCTCAAGGACAGCTTCTACAATGAGCAGTTCTTC.

Here the CDR3 reads CASSLGQGLETQYF. In DNA form, the CDR3 reads TGTGCCAGCAGCCTTGGACAGGGATTAGAGACCCAGTACTTC. J is TRBJ2-5 and V is TRBV3-1 (or the pseudogene TRBV3-2), with 8 positions matching TRBD1. CDR1 LGHDT and CDR2 YNNKEL come from the germline V gene (reference sequence). Trimming removed 4 bases from V and 4 bases from J; junction bases left unmatched: 5. The CDR3 loop spans 14 amino acids.

The rearrangement links TRBV7-9 to TRBJ2-7, with D perhaps given as TRBD1 or TRBD2 (6 bases each). Per germline, CDR1 SEHNR and CDR2 FQNEAQ (reference sequence). Trimming cost V 1 base and J 4 bases, with 11 bases left between them. CDR3 size: 14 residues. The CDR3 DNA follows: TGTGCCAGCAGCTTAGTTCGGGGGCCTTACGAGCAGTACTTC. Translating it yields CASSLVRGPYEQYF. The entire variable domain, with the rest obtained from reference TRBV7-9 and TRBJ2-7, is as follows: DTGVSQNPRHKITKRGQNVTFRCDPISEHNRLYWYRQTLGQGPEFLTYFQNEAQLEKSRLLSDRFSAERPKGSFSTLEIQRTEQGDSAMYLCASSLVRGPYEQYFGPGTRLTVT.

The chain uses TRBV19 and TRBJ1-5; D perhaps matches TRBD1 (5 bases). Germline V gives CDR1 LNHDA, CDR2 SQIVND (reference sequence). The CDR3 is 17 residues long. Trimming removed 3 bases at V and 2 bases at J, with 17 bases between. CDR3 sequence (DNA): TGTGCCAGTAGTATCCATCTGGGGGGAGAAGGCAATCAGCCCCAGCATTTT. This translates into CASSIHLGGEGNQPQHF.

The V gene is TRBV3-1 (or the pseudogene TRBV3-2), the J gene TRBJ2-1; D is undetermined. This CDR3 comprises 15 residues. Deletions cut 0 bases from V and 7 bases from J, with 13 bases between. Germline V gene sequence: CDR1 LGHDT, CDR2 YNNKEL (reference sequence). This chain's CDR3 is CASSQDELVWNEQFF. DNA for the CDR3: TGTGCCAGCAGCCAAGACGAGCTAGTTTGGAATGAGCAGTTCTTC.

This sequence joins TRBV27 and TRBJ1-6; 8 bases line up with TRBD1. CDR3 length: 14 residues. With 7 bases clipped from V and 8 bases from J, the junction kept 7 bases outside the gene matches. Germline CDR1 is MNHEY and CDR2 is SMNVEV (reference sequence). CDR3 amino acids: CASTQGQGDSPLHF. In DNA form, the CDR3 reads TGTGCCAGCACCCAAGGACAGGGAGATTCACCCCTCCACTTT.

In nucleotides, the CDR3 is TGCGCCAGCAGCCAAGATAGGTCGGCGGCGGTGGAGACCCAGTACTTC. Encoded protein: CASSQDRSAAVETQYF. This chain joins TRBV4-3 and TRBJ2-5; no firm D call. CDR1 is LGHNA and CDR2 is YSLEER in the germline V gene. The CDR3 length is 16 residues. V gave up 0 bases and J gave up 5 bases, with 16 bases separating them.

The chain joins TRBV28 to TRBJ2-6, with D unclear. V was pared by 6 bases and J by 2 bases, with 8 bases between. The germline CDR1 and CDR2 sequences are MDHEN and SYDVKM. CDR3 size: 14 residues. CDR3 bases: TGTGCCAGCAGCGGATTCCCTGGGGCCAACGTCCTGACTTTC. Protein: CASSGFPGANVLTF.

The gene calls are TRBV19 and TRBJ1-3; possible D gene TRBD1, 6 bases. Germline assignment: CDR1 LNHDA and CDR2 SQIVND (reference sequence). The V gene lost 7 bases and the J gene lost 4 bases, with 11 bases spanning the gap. CDR3 length: 13 residues. Here the CDR3 reads CASTTGHGNTIYF. The CDR3 nucleotides are TGTGCCAGTACTACAGGGCACGGAAACACCATATATTTT.